The rows below give T cell receptor beta chains drawn from one sample of a study of OX40 agonist ivuxolimab in advanced cancers. Using immunoSEQ multiplex PCR, the repertoire was profiled, and TCRdb retains in-frame clones only, with some absent. The table lists tens of thousands of clones, 87% of them singletons. The sample was CD4+ or CD8+ T cells sorted from blood, taken in a trial of the OX40 agonist ivuxolimab. These receptors all stem from an adult with an advanced solid tumor such as melanoma, head and neck, liver or kidney cancer. Both conserved end residues are part of each CDR3. Fields, in order: J gene, V gene, CDR3 protein.

J: TRBJ2-7
V: TRBV5-1
CDR3: CASSPGHSSSYEQYF

J: TRBJ1-3
V: TRBV7-2
CDR3: CASSLGTGLISGNTIYF

J: TRBJ2-1
V: TRBV2
CDR3: CASSRDLSSYNEQFF

J: TRBJ1-1
V: TRBV7-2
CDR3: CASSQAGVRDTEAFF

J: TRBJ2-7
V: TRBV4-3
CDR3: CASSPRGGGVYEQYF

J: TRBJ1-2
V: TRBV6-5
CDR3: CASSNQGGYGYTF

J: TRBJ1-5
V: TRBV19
CDR3: CASSLGTGPQPQHF

J: TRBJ2-7
V: TRBV29-1
CDR3: CSVEEGGAGEQYF

J: TRBJ2-3
V: TRBV6-5
CDR3: CASRYGYTSTDTQYF

J: TRBJ1-1
V: TRBV10-3
CDR3: CAITGTGNTEAFF

J: TRBJ2-2
V: TRBV7-7
CDR3: CATGTGNTGELFF

J: TRBJ1-2
V: TRBV11-2
CDR3: CASSLLQGRSLYGYTF

J: TRBJ1-2
V: TRBV6-5
CDR3: CASTRTGGNYGYTF

J: TRBJ2-1
V: TRBV28
CDR3: CASNSQGSYNEQFF

J: TRBJ2-2
V: TRBV12-5
CDR3: CASGATGLARTGELFF

J: TRBJ2-5
V: TRBV5-1
CDR3: CASSQSPGLAGETQYF

J: TRBJ1-1
V: TRBV19
CDR3: CASSNLGRDGNTEAFF

J: TRBJ2-5
V: TRBV29-1
CDR3: CSVGSGTQYF

J: TRBJ1-4
V: TRBV28
CDR3: CASRLPVGRGTEKLFF

J: TRBJ2-7
V: TRBV15
CDR3: CATSRDMGSYEQYF

J: TRBJ1-2
V: TRBV6-1
CDR3: CASSEPGIDYGYTF

J: TRBJ2-7
V: TRBV2
CDR3: CASSEAEVRSYEQYF

J: TRBJ1-2
V: TRBV6-5
CDR3: CASSYMGYGYTF

J: TRBJ1-5
V: TRBV19
CDR3: CASRQGGFNQPQHF

J: TRBJ1-2
V: TRBV11-2
CDR3: CASSLDRQSRDYGYTF

J: TRBJ1-1
V: TRBV6-6
CDR3: CASSYPQGLVTEAFF

J: TRBJ2-1
V: TRBV5-6
CDR3: CASSAAGLVLVNEQFF

J: TRBJ2-1
V: TRBV7-6
CDR3: CASSSLAGGSYNEQFF

J: TRBJ1-1
V: TRBV6-5
CDR3: CASSYSTGWDATEAFF

J: TRBJ2-5
V: TRBV6-5
CDR3: CASSYVGERGTQYF

J: TRBJ1-3
V: TRBV4-3
CDR3: CASSQTRGNTIYF

J: TRBJ1-1
V: TRBV11-2
CDR3: CASNMAGRRTEAFF

J: TRBJ1-1
V: TRBV30
CDR3: CAWSALTVNTEAFF

J: TRBJ2-7
V: TRBV5-1
CDR3: CASSLEGWYEQYF

J: TRBJ1-5
V: TRBV7-2
CDR3: CASSFTGASSNQPQHF